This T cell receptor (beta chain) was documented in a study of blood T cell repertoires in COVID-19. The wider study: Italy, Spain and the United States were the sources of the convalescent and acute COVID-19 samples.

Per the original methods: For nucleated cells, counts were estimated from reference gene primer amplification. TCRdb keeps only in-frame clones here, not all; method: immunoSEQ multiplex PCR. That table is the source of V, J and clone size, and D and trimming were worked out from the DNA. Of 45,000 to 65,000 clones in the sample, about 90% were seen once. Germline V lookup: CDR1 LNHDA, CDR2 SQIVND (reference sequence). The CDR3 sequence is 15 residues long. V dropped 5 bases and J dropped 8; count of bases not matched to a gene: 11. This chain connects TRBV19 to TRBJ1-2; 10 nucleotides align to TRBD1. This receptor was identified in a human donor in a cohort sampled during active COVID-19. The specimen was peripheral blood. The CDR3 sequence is CASSQGQGGLRGYTF. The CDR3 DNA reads TGTGCCAGTAGTCAAGGACAGGGGGGACTTCGGGGCTACACCTTC.